The T cell receptor beta chain under discussion was sequenced for a study of regulatory T cells in long-lasting Graves disease. Findings of the study overall: Newly diagnosed disease favored TRBV20-1 and TRBJ2-1 over persistent disease. Comparison showed that persistent patients shared more public clonotypes (roughly 2,700) than new patients (roughly 970).

V was shortened by 11 bases and J by 2 bases, with 14 bases between the two germline ends. The CDR3 is made up of 13 amino acids. CDR1 is SNHLY and CDR2 is FYNNEI in the germline V gene. The time point here: persistent/refractory GD, antithyroid drugs over 5 years with positive TRAb. After RNA was extracted from PBMCs, the TCR library was made from it. Patients came from an endocrinology department in Xi'an, China. Regarding this clonotype: The target antigen is unknown.

According to the study, TCR beta libraries were built with iRepertoire HTBI primers and CDR3-region Arm-PCR. TCRdb analysed the multiplex PCR reads with MiXCR anew, one entry per CDR3 protein. The sample gives around 450,000 distinct CDR3 sequences, 20% to 25% of which show up once; roughly 7.7% is in the top ten. This receptor was identified in a female donor with Graves disease. The gene calls are TRBV2 and TRBJ2-3; D unresolved. The starting material was peripheral blood mononuclear cells (PBMCs), obtained when the disease was refractory, from a patient treated with antithyroid drugs. CDR3 protein: CALTHRHTDTQYF. In nucleotides, the CDR3 is TGTGCCCTCACCCACCGGCACACAGATACGCAGTATTTT.